What follows are 20 T cell receptor beta chains derived from one specimen sequenced in a study of blood T cell repertoires in COVID-19. Libraries were prepared by immunoSEQ multiplex PCR; TCRdb keeps only in-frame clonotypes and omits some of them. The data contain almost 200,000 clones, around four fifths of them seen just once; the ten biggest clones take up 0.85% to 0.95%. The sequenced material came from peripheral blood. These TCRs come from a man in his fifties or sixties with COVID-19, enrolled during active disease.

The J gene is TRBJ1-1, the V gene TRBV15, with 9 nucleotides matching TRBD1. CDR1 LNHNV and CDR2 YYDKDF come from the germline V gene (reference sequence). V dropped 2 bases and J dropped 5; count of bases not matched to a gene: 6. The CDR3 extends over 15 amino acids. CDR3 sequence: CATSRLEDRGTEAFF. Written as DNA, the CDR3 is TGTGCCACCAGCAGACTCGAGGACAGGGGTACTGAAGCTTTCTTT.

This chain's CDR3 is CAIRGASETQYF. Written as DNA, the CDR3 is TGTGCCATCCGGGGGGCGTCCGAGACCCAGTACTTC. The V call is TRBV10-3, the J call TRBJ2-5, with D tentatively TRBD2 (7 bases). V shed 8 bases and J shed 5 bases, with 12 bases lying between them. The germline V gene has CDR1 ENHRY and CDR2 SYGVKD. This CDR3 contains 12 residues.

This chain joins TRBV28 and TRBJ2-3; 11 bases fit TRBD2. From germline, CDR1 is MDHEN and CDR2 SYDVKM. V dropped 3 bases and J dropped 2; count of bases not matched to a gene: 4. The CDR3 contains 16 residues. The CDR3 DNA reads TGTGCCAGCAGTTTGATTAGCGGGAGGGCCACAGATACGCAGTATTTT. Translated, it gives CASSLISGRATDTQYF.

V usage is TRBV4-1 and J usage is TRBJ1-6; 8 nucleotides agree with TRBD1. This CDR3 contains 17 residues. V shed 0 bases, J shed 7 bases, and the junction held 8 bases outside the gene matches. In germline, CDR1 is MGHRA, CDR2 YSYEKL. The DNA of the CDR3 is TGCGCCAGCAGCCAAGAATCCAGGGGGCGCGGGAATTCACCCCTCCACTTT. Protein sequence: CASSQESRGRGNSPLHF.

The genes are TRBV6-5 and TRBJ1-5; possibly TRBD1 for D (5 bases). There are 14 residues in the CDR3. CDR1 is MNHEY, CDR2 SVGAGI, per germline. V was trimmed by 2 bases and J by 5 bases, leaving 10 bases between them. The CDR3 DNA reads as TGTGCCAGCAGTTACACGGCGGGGGATCAGCCCCAGCATTTT. It specifies CASSYTAGDQPQHF.

This chain uses TRBV5-4 with TRBJ1-2, with no clear D. The CDR3 totals 11 residues. The germline V and J ends were trimmed by 3 bases and 8 bases, with 8 bases remaining between them. Germline V gives CDR1 SGHNT, CDR2 YYREEE (reference sequence). CDR3 protein: CASSWEEGYTF. As DNA, the CDR3 is TGTGCCAGCAGCTGGGAGGAAGGCTACACCTTC.

The chain carries TRBV3-1 (or the pseudogene TRBV3-2) and TRBJ1-1; a weak D match, TRBD1 (5 bases). V lost 0 bases and J 0 bases, leaving 14 bases between the germline ends. The CDR3 totals 17 residues. Germline loops: CDR1 LGHDT, CDR2 YNNKEL (reference sequence). CDR3 region: CASSQDLPGDLNTEAFF. Written as DNA, the CDR3 is TGTGCCAGCAGCCAAGATCTTCCGGGGGATCTGAACACTGAAGCTTTCTTT.

The rearrangement uses TRBV7-2 and TRBJ1-2; perhaps TRBD1 as D (5 bases). Trimming cost V 3 bases and J 8 bases, with 22 bases left between them. Germline-derived CDR1 and CDR2 are SGHTA and FQGNSA. This CDR3 is 16 amino acids long. CDR3 DNA sequence: TGTGCCAGCAGCTTTTCTGGAAGTACGACCTGGGGCGGCTACACCTTC. Translated: CASSFSGSTTWGGYTF.

The V and J genes are TRBV28 and TRBJ2-6; TRBD1 might be the D (7 bases). The CDR3 totals 14 residues. Per germline, CDR1 MDHEN and CDR2 SYDVKM. CDR3 bases: TGTGCAACGGGCGGGACAGTACGGGCCAACGTCCTGACTTTC. Translated: CATGGTVRANVLTF.

The chain uses TRBV9 and TRBJ1-4; 8 bases agree with TRBD1. J lost 5 bases, V lost 3 bases, and 9 bases had no gene match. Germline V gene lookup returns CDR1 SGDLS and CDR2 YYNGEE. There are 16 residues in the CDR3. The CDR3 here is CASSANGQGWNEKLFF. CDR3 in DNA: TGTGCCAGCAGCGCCAACGGACAGGGCTGGAATGAAAAACTGTTTTTT.

This chain uses TRBV3-1 (or the pseudogene TRBV3-2) with TRBJ1-6, with 9 bases aligning to TRBD1. The CDR3 spans 15 residues. Trimming took 7 bases from V and 6 from J; bases not matched to a gene: 7. Germline-derived CDR1 and CDR2 are LGHDT and YNNKEL (reference sequence). The CDR3 loop is CASTSTGGANSPLHF. DNA for the CDR3: TGTGCCAGCACCTCGACAGGGGGTGCTAATTCACCCCTCCACTTT.

A single count supports this clone. V is TRBV13 and J is TRBJ1-6; D is perhaps TRBD1 (5 bases). The V gene's germline CDR1 is PRHDT and CDR2 FYEKMQ (reference sequence). V lost 2 bases and J 0 bases, leaving 8 bases between the germline ends. The CDR3 loop spans 16 amino acids. The CDR3 DNA reads TGTGCCAGCAGCTTACAGGGTGACTCCTATAATTCACCCCTCCACTTT. This translates into CASSLQGDSYNSPLHF.

This clone was seen just once. The V gene is TRBV5-4, the J gene TRBJ1-1; D may be TRBD1 (5 bases). The V end lost 4 bases, the J end lost 1 base, and 14 bases lay between the germline ends. The CDR3 totals 15 residues. CDR1 SGHNT and CDR2 YYREEE come from the germline V gene (reference sequence). The CDR3 DNA reads as TGTGCCAGCAGCCCTCAGCAGGGTAGGAACACTGAAGCTTTCTTT. Translating it yields CASSPQQGRNTEAFF.

This clone showed up just a few times. The V gene is TRBV2, the J gene TRBJ1-1; tentatively, D is TRBD1 (6 bases). Germline CDR1 is SNHLY and CDR2 is FYNNEI. The CDR3 has 14 residues. V gave up 6 bases and J gave up 4 bases, with 15 bases separating them. Written as DNA, the CDR3 is TGTGCCAGCAGCGATCAGGGGTCCGTCACTGAAGCTTTCTTT. This sequence encodes CASSDQGSVTEAFF. Full variable domain (remainder filled in from reference TRBV2 and TRBJ1-1): EPEVTQTPSHQVTQMGQEVILRCVPISNHLYFYWYRQILGQKVEFLVSFYNNEISEKSEIFDDQFSVERPDGSNFTLKIRSTKLEDSAMYFCASSDQGSVTEAFFGQGTRLTVV.

The chain couples TRBV28 to TRBJ2-1; D gene uncertain. Germline V gives CDR1 MDHEN, CDR2 SYDVKM. Trimming stripped 5 bases from V and 2 bases from J, with 19 bases between. The CDR3 spans 17 residues. This CDR3 reads CASSPQRSFPAYNEQFF. CDR3 coding DNA: TGTGCCAGCAGTCCCCAAAGGAGTTTCCCTGCCTACAATGAGCAGTTCTTC. Full variable domain (missing parts from reference TRBV28 and TRBJ2-1): DVKVTQSSRYLVKRTGEKVFLECVQDMDHENMFWYRQDPGLGLRLIYFSYDVKMKEKGDIPEGYSVSREKKERFSLILESASTNQTSMYLCASSPQRSFPAYNEQFFGPGTRLTVL.

The V and J genes are TRBV12-5 and TRBJ1-2; D possibly corresponds to TRBD1 (5 bases). This CDR3 has 13 residues. V lost 7 bases and J lost 4, with 13 bases in between. Germline V lookup: CDR1 LGHNT, CDR2 FRNRAP. CDR3 loop: CASAPDSPYGYTF. In nucleotides, the CDR3 is TGTGCTAGTGCCCCCGACAGCCCCTATGGCTACACCTTC.

This chain joins TRBV7-9 and TRBJ2-1; TRBD2 matches at 9 bases. Losses at the gene ends were 2 bases for V and 10 bases for J; bases not matched to a gene: 9. This CDR3 is built from 15 residues. The germline gives CDR1 SEHNR, CDR2 FQNEAQ (reference sequence). CDR3 sequence reads: CASSLLASGIGEQFF. The CDR3 DNA reads as TGTGCCAGCAGCTTATTGGCTAGCGGGATCGGCGAGCAGTTCTTC.

This clone came up once. Different DNA sequences within this sample yield the same CDR3. This chain connects TRBV30 to TRBJ1-5; D unclear. The V gene lost 0 bases and the J gene lost 2 bases, with 5 bases spanning the gap. CDR1 is GTSNPN and CDR2 is SVGIG in the germline V gene (reference sequence). The CDR3 consists of 13 residues. CDR3 coding DNA: TGTGCCTGGAGTGTTCGGGGCAATCAGCCCCAGCATTTT. Protein sequence: CAWSVRGNQPQHF. The variable domain in full, with the rest retrieved from reference TRBV30 and TRBJ1-5, is SQTIHQWPATLVQPVGSPLSLECTVEGTSNPNLYWYRQAAGRGLQLLFYSVGIGQISSEVPQNLSASRPQDRQFILSSKKLLLSDSGFYLCAWSVRGNQPQHFGDGTRLSIL.

The CDR3 reads CAWRLDRSGSGNTIYF. The CDR3 coding sequence is TGTGCCTGGAGACTCGACAGGTCGGGGTCCGGAAACACCATATATTTT. J is TRBJ1-3 and V is TRBV30; a weak D match, TRBD1 (6 bases). Germline CDR1 GTSNPN, CDR2 SVGIG (reference sequence). The CDR3 totals 16 residues. Trimming shortened V by 3 bases and J by 4 bases, and 19 bases separated the two germline ends.

The chain links TRBV7-7 to TRBJ1-4; no clear D gene. The germline CDR1 and CDR2 sequences are SSHAT and FNYEAQ (reference sequence). V was clipped by 3 bases and J by 5 bases, with 7 bases between them. There are 13 residues in the CDR3. CDR3 nucleotide sequence: TGTGCCAGCAGCTTGGCGGGAAATGAAAAACTGTTTTTT. Translation gives CASSLAGNEKLFF.